One and the same sample provided the 6 T cell receptor beta chains below, sequenced in a study of molecular identifiers for immune sequencing clone quantification. TCRdb re-analysed the PCR reads in MiXCR, keeping a single row per CDR3 protein. This sample has over 50,000 distinct CDR3 sequences; approximately 40% occur once, and the top ten carry 3.5% to 4.5%. Sequenced sample: naive CD8+ T cells from blood, with Jurkat cell RNA spiked in. Subset noted: FACS-sorted CD8+CD4-CCR7+CD45RA+ naive T cells. These receptors all come from a human donor in good health. Some libraries in this study had Jurkat cell RNA spiked in.

This clonotype was seen a few times. This chain links TRBV20-1 with TRBJ1-1; D call uncertain. The CDR3 has 14 residues. Trimming took off 3 bases at V and 0 bases at J, with 11 bases between the two ends. Germline V gene sequence: CDR1 DFQATT, CDR2 SNEGSKA (reference sequence). For the CDR3, the DNA is TGCAGTGCTAGCTGGCTGGGGATGAACACTGAAGCTTTCTTT. It codes for CSASWLGMNTEAFF.

Worth noting for this clonotype: This clone may be a read error of a much larger clone one base away. This chain links TRBV28 with TRBJ1-4; D is perhaps TRBD1 (5 bases). CDR3 length: 16 amino acids. Trimming stripped 7 bases from V and 2 bases from J, with 17 bases between. Germline lookup yields CDR1 MDHEN and CDR2 SYDVKM. In nucleotides, the CDR3 is TGTGCCAGCACAGACTTATTTGGGGCTACTAATGAAAAACTGTTTTTT. Protein sequence: CASTDLFGATNEKLFF. Complete variable domain (other parts from reference TRBV28 and TRBJ1-4): DVKVTQSSRYLVKRTGEKVFLECVQDMDHENMFWYRQDPGLGLRLIYFSYDVKMKEKGDIPEGYSVSREKKERFSLILESASTNQTSMYLCASTDLFGATNEKLFFGSGTQLSVL.

The chain couples TRBV13 to TRBJ2-1; TRBD2 agrees at 14 bases. V trimming: 4 bases; J trimming: 9 bases; junction bases outside the gene matches: 5. The CDR3 sequence is 15 residues long. Germline V gene sequence: CDR1 PRHDT, CDR2 FYEKMQ (reference sequence). The chain's CDR3 is CASSSGLAGASEQFF. In DNA, the CDR3 is TGTGCCAGCAGCTCGGGACTAGCGGGAGCGAGTGAGCAGTTCTTC.

This clonotype has at least ten counts. The chain carries TRBV13 and TRBJ2-7, with 9 nucleotides matching TRBD2. From germline, CDR1 is PRHDT and CDR2 FYEKMQ (reference sequence). V shed 2 bases and J 2 bases; nucleotides not matched to a gene: 1. This CDR3 spans 14 amino acids. In nucleotides, the CDR3 is TGTGCCAGCAGCTTACGACTAGCGGCCTACGAGCAGTACTTC. The encoded protein is CASSLRLAAYEQYF.

A note on this clonotype: Since a much larger clone is just one base distant, this may be a read error. The rearrangement links TRBV7-3 to TRBJ2-1; 9 bases match TRBD2. In germline, CDR1 is SGHTA, CDR2 FQGTGA. This CDR3 is 13 amino acids long. CDR3 loop: CVSSPLAGNEQFF. The CDR3 DNA reads as TGTGTCAGCAGCCCCCTAGCGGGGAATGAGCAGTTCTTC.

The V and J genes are TRBV19 and TRBJ2-7, with 8 bases identical to TRBD1. V lost 4 bases to trimming and J lost 3 bases; unmatched junction nucleotides: 8. The germline V gene encodes CDR1 LNHDA and CDR2 SQIVND (reference sequence). This CDR3 has 15 amino acids. CDR3 DNA: TGTGCCAGTAGTAGTGCCGGGACAGGAAGCTACGAGCAGTACTTC. It codes for CASSSAGTGSYEQYF.